The rows below give T cell receptor beta chains drawn from one sample of a study of T cell responses to AZD1222 COVID-19 vaccine. The repertoire was sequenced with immunoSEQ multiplex PCR; TCRdb's copy has only in-frame clones and lacks some. Of roughly 150,000 clones in the sample, about 91% were seen once. The input for sequencing was peripheral blood, taken on day 0 of AZD1222 vaccination. Every receptor here comes from an adult in good health. Each CDR3 is given with its conserved first and last residue. D genes are given only for firm matches. Size values are once, few and many counts, or a class for expanded clones, and some rows have none.

v_call	d_call	j_call	clone_size	cdr3_aa	cdr3_nt
TRBV19	TRBD1	TRBJ2-6	once	CASRNESGTGATSSGANVLTF	TGTGCCAGTAGAAACGAATCCGGGACAGGGGCTACGTCCTCTGGGGCCAACGTCCTGACTTTC
TRBV3-1/TRBV3-2	NA	TRBJ1-6	NA	CASSPRTVYNSPLHF	TGTGCCAGCAGCCCCCGGACGGTTTATAATTCACCCCTCCACTTT
TRBV18	NA	TRBJ2-5	NA	CASSRSGPPDF	TGTGCCAGCTCACGCTCCGGGCCCCCGGACTTC
TRBV7-9	TRBD2	TRBJ2-5	NA	CASSRTSGISETQYF	TGTGCCAGCAGCAGGACTAGCGGGATCTCAGAGACCCAGTACTTC
TRBV7-6	NA	TRBJ1-2	NA	CASSDGGYTF	TGTGCCAGCAGCGACGGAGGCTACACCTTC
TRBV5-1	NA	TRBJ1-1	NA	CASTPGGGNTEAFF	TGCGCCAGCACTCCTGGGGGCGGGAACACTGAAGCTTTCTTT
TRBV9	TRBD1	TRBJ1-2	NA	CASSPQTGGYGYTF	TGTGCCAGCAGCCCTCAGACAGGGGGCTATGGCTACACCTTC
TRBV18	NA	TRBJ1-1	NA	CASSLLGMNTEAFF	TGTGCCAGCTCCCTCCTGGGGATGAACACTGAAGCTTTCTTT
TRBV11-3	NA	TRBJ1-3	NA	CASSQTTLGPGNTIYF	TGTGCCAGCAGCCAGACAACCCTTGGACCTGGAAACACCATATATTTT
TRBV18	NA	TRBJ2-2	NA	CASSPPELAQNTGELFF	TGTGCCAGCTCACCACCAGAACTAGCTCAAAACACCGGGGAGCTGTTTTTT
TRBV18	NA	TRBJ1-1	NA	CASSPGTDTEAFF	TGTGCCAGCTCACCAGGGACTGACACTGAAGCTTTCTTT
TRBV28	NA	TRBJ2-3	NA	CASSTPQDTQYF	TGTGCCAGCAGTACCCCGCAGGATACGCAGTATTTT
TRBV5-4	TRBD1	TRBJ2-1	NA	CASSLDRAPYNEQFF	TGTGCCAGCAGCCTGGACAGGGCCCCTTACAATGAGCAGTTCTTC
TRBV5-1	NA	TRBJ2-1	NA	CASSLGTKNNEQFF	TGCGCCAGCAGCTTGGGGACCAAAAACAATGAGCAGTTCTTC
TRBV12-3/TRBV12-4	NA	TRBJ1-1	NA	CASSVRGLTEAFF	TGTGCCAGCAGTGTCAGGGGTTTGACTGAAGCTTTCTTT
TRBV20-1	NA	TRBJ2-5	once	CSATRETQYF	TGCAGTGCAACTCGGGAGACCCAGTACTTC
TRBV20-1	NA	TRBJ1-5	NA	CSASMEPQHF	TGCAGTGCTAGTATGGAGCCCCAGCATTTT
TRBV10-3	TRBD1	TRBJ1-3	few	CAITEDRRDSGNTIYF	TGTGCCATCACTGAGGACAGGCGCGACTCTGGAAACACCATATATTTT
TRBV4-2	TRBD1	TRBJ1-1	NA	CASSPGQGAFTEAFF	TGTGCCAGCAGCCCGGGACAGGGGGCGTTTACTGAAGCTTTCTTT
TRBV6-5	NA	TRBJ1-2	NA	CASRNSGADGYTF	TGTGCCAGCCGGAATTCAGGCGCGGACGGCTACACCTTC
TRBV6-1	TRBD1	TRBJ1-6	NA	CASSLGQNYNSPLHF	TGTGCCAGCAGCCTGGGACAGAACTATAATTCACCCCTCCACTTT
TRBV6-5	NA	TRBJ1-1	NA	CASSYSTTLNTEAFF	TGTGCCAGCAGTTACTCGACAACTTTAAACACTGAAGCTTTCTTT
TRBV7-2	NA	TRBJ2-2	NA	CASSLGPGELFF	TGTGCCAGCAGCTTGGGGCCCGGGGAGCTGTTTTTT
TRBV25-1	NA	TRBJ1-1	NA	CASAFDRPNTEAFF	TGTGCCAGCGCGTTCGACAGACCGAACACTGAAGCTTTCTTT
TRBV6-5	NA	TRBJ1-2	once	CASSYLARGGYGYTF	TGTGCCAGCAGTTACTTGGCCAGGGGAGGCTATGGCTACACCTTC
TRBV7-3	NA	TRBJ1-1	NA	CASSVRGRDTEAFF	TGTGCCAGCAGCGTCAGGGGTCGGGACACTGAAGCTTTCTTT
TRBV7-3	NA	TRBJ2-4	NA	CASSLTTWGNIQYF	TGTGCCAGCAGCTTAACGACCTGGGGAAACATTCAGTACTTC
TRBV7-6	TRBD1	TRBJ1-5	NA	CASSLGRDRAGNQPQHF	TGTGCCAGCAGCTTAGGGAGGGACAGGGCAGGCAATCAGCCCCAGCATTTT
TRBV27	TRBD1	TRBJ1-2	NA	CASSYRDRGGQGYTF	TGTGCCAGCAGTTACCGGGACAGGGGCGGTCAGGGCTACACCTTC
TRBV27	TRBD1	TRBJ1-2	NA	CASSPQGRSYGYTF	TGTGCCAGCAGTCCACAGGGGCGGAGCTATGGCTACACCTTC
TRBV18	TRBD2	TRBJ2-3	NA	CASSAGGSTDTQYF	TGTGCCAGCTCCGCGGGGGGGAGCACAGATACGCAGTATTTT
TRBV7-8	NA	TRBJ1-5	NA	CASSSSRRVGVAQPQHF	TGTGCCAGCAGCTCCTCACGCCGGGTGGGGGTCGCTCAGCCCCAGCATTTT
TRBV6-1	TRBD1	TRBJ1-3	NA	CASSEQGAEGNTIYF	TGTGCCAGCAGTGAACAGGGGGCGGAAGGAAACACCATATATTTT
TRBV25-1	TRBD1	TRBJ2-7	NA	CASSSSGTEYEQYF	TGTGCCAGCAGTTCCTCCGGGACAGAGTACGAGCAGTACTTC
TRBV3-1/TRBV3-2	TRBD2	TRBJ2-1	NA	CASSQGHSGDFSYNEQFF	TGTGCCAGCAGCCAAGGTCATAGCGGGGATTTCTCCTACAATGAGCAGTTCTTC
TRBV6-6	TRBD2	TRBJ2-7	NA	CASSPGLAGGIYEQYF	TGTGCCAGCAGCCCCGGACTAGCGGGGGGGATCTACGAGCAGTACTTC
TRBV9	NA	TRBJ2-1	NA	CASSREGRRQFF	TGTGCCAGCAGCAGAGAGGGCAGGAGGCAGTTCTTC
TRBV7-3	TRBD2	TRBJ2-4	NA	CASSLAGAGYIQYF	TGTGCCAGCAGCTTAGCGGGAGCAGGGTACATTCAGTACTTC
TRBV7-9	TRBD1	TRBJ1-3	NA	CASSPGQGYFGNTIYF	TGTGCCAGCAGCCCCGGACAGGGTTACTTTGGAAACACCATATATTTT
TRBV7-9	NA	TRBJ1-6	NA	CASSAFGQVNSPLHF	TGTGCCAGCAGCGCCTTTGGACAAGTTAATTCACCCCTCCACTTT
TRBV10-3	TRBD1	TRBJ1-3	NA	CAIREPGQGTGNTIYF	TGTGCCATCAGGGAACCGGGACAGGGGACCGGAAACACCATATATTTT
TRBV5-4	TRBD1	TRBJ2-4	NA	CASSLGALQGSKNIQYF	TGTGCCAGCAGCCTGGGAGCTCTACAGGGGTCCAAAAACATTCAGTACTTC
TRBV7-3	NA	TRBJ2-2	once	CASSVGQTNTGELFF	TGTGCCAGCAGCGTGGGACAAACGAACACCGGGGAGCTGTTTTTT
TRBV2	TRBD1	TRBJ1-2	NA	CASGAGQGAYGYTF	TGTGCCAGCGGAGCCGGACAGGGGGCCTACGGCTACACCTTC
TRBV11-3	NA	TRBJ1-3	NA	CASSHQGNGNTIYF	TGTGCCAGCAGCCATCAGGGTAATGGAAACACCATATATTTT
TRBV29-1	TRBD1	TRBJ2-3	NA	CSVNGDRGTTDTQYF	TGCAGCGTTAACGGGGACAGGGGGACCACAGATACGCAGTATTTT